The sample holds one count of the clone carrying this T cell receptor (beta chain). V lost 6 bases, J lost 2 bases, and 17 bases lay in between. Germline V gene lookup returns CDR1 LNHDA and CDR2 SQIVND (reference sequence). The CDR3 runs 16 residues. The entry originates in a study of blood T cell repertoires in COVID-19. Study-wide context: Whether acute or convalescent, the COVID-19 samples came from the United States, Italy and Spain. In each case, the material was cDNA or gDNA derived from T cells, B-cell-depleted T cells, or PBMCs.

Authors' data handling: How many nucleated cells were present was estimated from reference gene primer amplification. Data came from immunoSEQ multiplex PCR; TCRdb stores just in-frame clones and leaves some out. V, J and clone size are those of that table, while D and trimming were read from the DNA. The profile covers about 96,000 clones, with 80% appearing a single time and 8.7% taken by the ten largest. This sequence was found in a man over 45 who had recovered from COVID-19. Sequenced input: peripheral blood. This chain joins TRBV19 and TRBJ1-3, with D possibly TRBD1 on 6 matching bases. The CDR3 DNA sequence: TGTGCCAGTAGGCCTCCGGGACACTTGACTGGAAACACCATATATTTT. Encoded protein: CASRPPGHLTGNTIYF.